This TCR beta chain was recorded in a study of cytomegalovirus exposure and HLA in healthy donors. Study overall: As released early, the data held roughly 85 million unique TCRs from HLA-typed donors. The study, taken as a whole, reports: TCR beta sequences reportedly predicted the HLA-A and HLA-B alleles of most subjects accurately.

As regards this clone: Antigen unknown.

Healthy individuals who donated bone marrow served as the donors. PCR primers comprised 60 Vbeta and 13 Jbeta primers. The repertoire was sequenced with immunoSEQ multiplex PCR; TCRdb's copy has only in-frame clones and lacks some. The sample consists of some 150,000 clones, about four fifths of them appearing once. Sequencing used PBMCs. The receptor was derived from a man aged 30 to 39 in good health and CMV-seropositive.

As DNA, the CDR3 is TGCGCCAGCAGCTTGGGCGGGAGTGGTAATAGAGCAGATACGCAGTATTTT. It yields the protein CASSLGGSGNRADTQYF. The chain links TRBV5-1 to TRBJ2-3; 7 nucleotides agree with TRBD2. Germline V gene sequence: CDR1 SGHRS, CDR2 YFSETQ. This CDR3 comprises 17 residues. V lost 0 bases to trimming and J lost 4 bases; unmatched junction nucleotides: 11.